Listed below are T cell receptor beta chains from one sample, sequenced in a study of regulatory T cells in long-lasting Graves disease. TCRdb re-called the multiplex PCR reads through MiXCR, storing one row per CDR3 protein. The table includes approximately 540,000 distinct CDR3 sequences, about 11% detected once. These data are also associated with another study on T cells in Graves' hyperthyroidism and ophthalmopathy.

The sequencing used peripheral blood mononuclear cells (PBMCs), collected at new diagnosis, from a patient treated with antithyroid drugs. The source is a woman in her twenties or thirties with Graves disease. Each CDR3 is given with its conserved first and last residue. D genes are given only for firm matches. The size of a clone is reported for some rows only, either as once, few or many, or as a class for expanded clones.

D	size	J	V	CDR3	DNA
-	many	TRBJ2-3	TRBV7-2	CASKYGQSTDTQYF	TGTGCCAGCAAGTACGGACAGTCCACAGATACGCAGTATTTT
-	few	TRBJ2-3	TRBV2	CTSRLSSTDTQYF	TGTACCAGCAGGTTGAGTTCCACAGATACGCAGTATTTT
-	-	TRBJ2-3	TRBV5-1	CASSSGRADTQYF	TGCGCCAGCAGTTCTGGCCGCGCAGATACGCAGTATTTT
TRBD1	-	TRBJ1-4	TRBV6-5	CASSYTTGREKLFF	TGTGCCAGCAGTTACACGACAGGGAGGGAAAAACTGTTTTTT
-	few	TRBJ1-1	TRBV4-2	CASSHSGGRTVNTEAFF	TGTGCCAGCAGCCACTCCGGCGGAAGGACGGTGAACACTGAAGCTTTCTTT
-	-	TRBJ1-5	TRBV28	CAISRRQSNQPQHF	TGTGCCATCAGCCGACGACAGAGCAATCAGCCCCAGCATTTT
TRBD2	-	TRBJ2-1	TRBV6-2/TRBV6-3	CASGYRTSGRNEQFF	TGTGCCAGCGGTTATAGGACTAGCGGGAGAAATGAGCAGTTCTTC
TRBD1	-	TRBJ1-4	TRBV28	CASTSGGPDEKLFF	TGTGCCAGCACCTCAGGGGGCCCAGATGAAAAACTGTTTTTT
-	-	TRBJ1-4	TRBV28	CASSLIPTGAANEKLFF	TGTGCCAGCAGCCTCATTCCGACGGGGGCAGCTAATGAAAAACTGTTTTTT
-	once	TRBJ2-5	TRBV27	CASSLGWVGTQYF	TGTGCCAGCAGTTTAGGCTGGGTAGGGACCCAGTACTTC
TRBD2	many	TRBJ2-1	TRBV6-9	CASSYSGGRRDEQFF	TGTGCCAGCAGTTACTCCGGCGGGAGGCGAGATGAGCAGTTCTTC
TRBD2	many	TRBJ2-3	TRBV12-3/TRBV12-4	CASSLVGGPKDTQYF	TGTGCCAGCAGTTTAGTGGGAGGGCCAAAAGATACGCAGTATTTT
-	-	TRBJ2-2	TRBV6-1	CASNPTAGWNTGELFF	TGTGCCAGCAATCCGACGGCAGGGTGGAACACCGGGGAGCTGTTTTTT
-	few	TRBJ2-2	TRBV7-2	CASPRELFF	TGTGCCAGCCCAAGGGAGCTGTTTTTT
-	many	TRBJ1-1	TRBV6-1	CASSGNRGQDTEAFF	TGTGCCAGCAGTGGAAACCGGGGACAAGACACTGAAGCTTTCTTT
TRBD2	many	TRBJ2-3	TRBV20-1	CSASELAGVTDTQYF	TGCAGTGCCTCAGAACTAGCGGGGGTCACAGATACGCAGTATTTT
TRBD1	many	TRBJ1-1	TRBV6-5	CASSYGQVNTEAFF	TGTGCCAGCAGTTACGGACAGGTGAACACTGAAGCTTTCTTT
-	many	TRBJ2-1	TRBV11-2	CASSLVRGGGFF	TGTGCCAGCAGCTTAGTTAGGGGAGGGGGGTTCTTC
-	-	TRBJ2-2	TRBV11-2	CASSLHQGGSTPTGELFF	TGTGCCAGCAGCTTACATCAGGGAGGTTCCACCCCTACCGGGGAGCTGTTTTTT
TRBD1	-	TRBJ1-6	TRBV6-5	CASSYSNRGLSPLHF	TGTGCCAGCAGTTACTCGAACAGGGGCCTTTCACCCCTCCACTTT
TRBD1	many	TRBJ2-5	TRBV12-5	CASGLATGAAETQYF	TGTGCTAGTGGTTTGGCCACAGGGGCCGCGGAGACCCAGTACTTC
-	many	TRBJ2-1	TRBV11-1	CASSLGYNGNRFF	TGTGCCAGCAGCTTAGGGTACAACGGAAATCGGTTCTTC
-	-	TRBJ1-3	TRBV7-9	CASSFSRGNTIYF	TGTGCCAGCAGCTTTAGTAGGGGAAACACCATATATTTT
-	many	TRBJ2-1	TRBV3-1	CASSQSGRNNEQFF	TGTGCCAGCAGCCAGAGCGGGCGAAACAATGAGCAGTTCTTC
TRBD1	many	TRBJ2-5	TRBV12-3/TRBV12-4	CASSFSTGGLETQYF	TGTGCCAGCAGTTTTTCAACAGGGGGCCTTGAGACCCAGTACTTC
-	many	TRBJ1-2	TRBV7-9	CASSYDSLAF	TGTGCCAGCAGCTACGACAGTCTGGCCTTC
-	many	TRBJ1-1	TRBV2	CASSPRGDAFF	TGTGCCAGCAGTCCCCGCGGGGATGCTTTCTTT
-	many	TRBJ1-1	TRBV2	CASREDGTEAFF	TGTGCCAGCAGAGAGGATGGAACTGAAGCTTTCTTT
TRBD2	few	TRBJ2-1	TRBV19	CASSYSSSGSRYYNEQFF	TGTGCCAGTAGCTACTCGTCTAGCGGGAGTCGTTATTACAATGAGCAGTTCTTC
-	-	TRBJ2-1	TRBV15	CATSRNNEQFF	TGTGCCACCAGCAGGAACAATGAGCAGTTCTTC
-	many	TRBJ2-5	TRBV6-1	CASSELGQSQETQYF	TGTGCCAGCAGTGAACTCGGACAGTCCCAAGAGACCCAGTACTTC
TRBD2	many	TRBJ2-7	TRBV15	CATSRLAGAYEQYF	TGTGCCACCAGCAGGCTAGCGGGAGCCTACGAGCAGTACTTC
-	many	TRBJ1-5	TRBV6-1	CASSEPLAGRQPQHF	TGTGCCAGCAGTGAACCCTTAGCGGGGCGTCAGCCCCAGCATTTT
-	many	TRBJ2-6	TRBV3-1	CASSHHRDSGANVLTF	TGTGCCAGCAGCCACCATCGCGACTCTGGGGCCAACGTCCTGACTTTC
-	many	TRBJ2-6	TRBV2	CASTFSGANVLTF	TGTGCCAGCACCTTTTCTGGGGCCAACGTCCTGACTTTC
TRBD1	many	TRBJ1-1	TRBV18	CASSGGQSRGGTEAFF	TGTGCCAGCTCAGGTGGACAGTCCAGGGGGGGCACTGAAGCTTTCTTT
TRBD1	once	TRBJ2-7	TRBV5-1	CASSLTPWTGGNEQYF	TGTGCCAGCAGCTTAACTCCCTGGACAGGGGGCAACGAGCAGTACTTC
-	-	TRBJ2-1	TRBV6-5	CASSYLGELDEQFF	TGTGCCAGCAGTTACCTCGGGGAGTTGGATGAGCAGTTCTTC